Following are 3 T cell receptor beta chains from one sample sequenced in a study of blood T cell repertoires in COVID-19. Only in-frame clones appear in the TCRdb table, and some are missing; sequencing was by immunoSEQ multiplex PCR. The sample shows around 140,000 clones, about nine tenths of them seen only once. The sample was peripheral blood. All receptors come from a human donor in a cohort sampled during active COVID-19.

The V gene is TRBV3-1 (or the pseudogene TRBV3-2), the J gene TRBJ1-6; weak D call: TRBD1 (5 bases). Trimming took 5 bases from V and 0 from J, leaving 8 bases between them. The CDR3 is 15 amino acids. In germline, CDR1 is LGHDT, CDR2 YNNKEL (reference sequence). The CDR3 DNA is TGTGCCAGCAGCTCCCAGGGCTCCTATAATTCACCCCTCCACTTT. Its translation is CASSSQGSYNSPLHF.

V usage is TRBV5-1 and J usage is TRBJ1-6; 11 bases fit TRBD1. The CDR3 spans 14 residues. Germline values: CDR1 SGHRS, CDR2 YFSETQ. The junction had 2 bases not matched to a gene; V was cut back by 2 bases and J by 10 bases. The CDR3 here is CASSFRTGGSPLHF. The CDR3 nucleotides read TGCGCCAGCAGCTTTAGGACAGGGGGCTCACCCCTCCACTTT.

V gene TRBV30 combines with J gene TRBJ1-4; no clear D gene. The length of the CDR3 is 13 residues. V was clipped by 0 bases and J by 4 bases, with 6 bases between them. CDR1 and CDR2 from the germline V gene are GTSNPN and SVGIG (reference sequence). CDR3 amino acids: CAWSVTVNEKLFF. The CDR3 DNA reads TGTGCCTGGAGTGTCACAGTTAATGAAAAACTGTTTTTT.